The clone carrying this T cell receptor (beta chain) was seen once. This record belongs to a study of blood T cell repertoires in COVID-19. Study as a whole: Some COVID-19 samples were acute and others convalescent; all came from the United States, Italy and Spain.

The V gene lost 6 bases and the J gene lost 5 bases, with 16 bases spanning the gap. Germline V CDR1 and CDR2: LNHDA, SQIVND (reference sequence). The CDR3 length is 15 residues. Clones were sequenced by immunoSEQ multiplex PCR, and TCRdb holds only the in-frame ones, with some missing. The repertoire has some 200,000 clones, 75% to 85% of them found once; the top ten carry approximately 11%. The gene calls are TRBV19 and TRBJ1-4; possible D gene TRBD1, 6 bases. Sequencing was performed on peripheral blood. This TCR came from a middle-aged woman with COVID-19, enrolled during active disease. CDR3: CASRRPGTRNEKLFF. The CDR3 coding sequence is TGTGCCAGTAGAAGGCCCGGGACACGGAATGAAAAACTGTTTTTT. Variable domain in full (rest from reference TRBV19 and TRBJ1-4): DGGITQSPKYLFRKEGQNVTLSCEQNLNHDAMYWYRQDPGQGLRLIYYSQIVNDFQKGDIAEGYSVSREKKESFPLTVTSAQKNPTAFYLCASRRPGTRNEKLFFGSGTQLSVL.